Listed below are T cell receptor beta chains from one sample, sequenced in a study of blood T cell repertoires in COVID-19. Sequencing used immunoSEQ multiplex PCR; TCRdb keeps in-frame clones, though not all of them. This repertoire shows roughly 100,000 clones, roughly 80% found once; its top ten account for 19%. Material for sequencing was peripheral blood. The receptors derive from a woman in her 70s with acute or convalescent COVID-19. Both conserved end residues are part of each CDR3. Fields, in order: J gene, clone size, CDR3 length, D gene, V gene, CDR3 DNA, CDR3 protein. The D gene is left open where the match is weak. Clone size is stated in some rows and not others, as once, few, many or a class when expanded.

J gene: TRBJ1-2; clone size: many; CDR3 length: 13; D gene: .; V gene: TRBV28; CDR3 DNA: TGTGCCAGCAGCCCGAGATCCTTCTATGGCTACACCTTC; CDR3 protein: CASSPRSFYGYTF
J gene: TRBJ2-3; clone size: .; CDR3 length: 15; D gene: .; V gene: TRBV5-4; CDR3 DNA: TGTGCCAGCAGCTTCAGAGACAGAGCCACAGATACGCAGTATTTT; CDR3 protein: CASSFRDRATDTQYF
J gene: TRBJ1-1; clone size: .; CDR3 length: 18; D gene: TRBD1; V gene: TRBV5-1; CDR3 DNA: TGCGCCAGCAGCCTTCCCTCGGGGGACAGCTTCATGAACACTGAAGCTTTCTTT; CDR3 protein: CASSLPSGDSFMNTEAFF
J gene: TRBJ1-5; clone size: .; CDR3 length: 11; D gene: TRBD1; V gene: TRBV29-1; CDR3 DNA: TGCAGCATTTGGACAGGGAGGGAAAGCATTTTT; CDR3 protein: CSIWTGRESIF
J gene: TRBJ1-5; clone size: .; CDR3 length: 15; D gene: TRBD1; V gene: TRBV2; CDR3 DNA: TGTGCCAGCAGTAACAGGGGTTCGACGAATCAGCCCCAGCATTTT; CDR3 protein: CASSNRGSTNQPQHF
J gene: TRBJ2-3; clone size: .; CDR3 length: 15; D gene: TRBD1; V gene: TRBV5-1; CDR3 DNA: TGCGCCAGCAGCTTGGTGGCAGGGGGATTTGATACGCAGTATTTT; CDR3 protein: CASSLVAGGFDTQYF
J gene: TRBJ1-6; clone size: .; CDR3 length: 14; D gene: .; V gene: TRBV7-2; CDR3 DNA: TGTGCCAGCAGCTTAATCAGGGATAATTCACCCCTCCACTTT; CDR3 protein: CASSLIRDNSPLHF
J gene: TRBJ1-1; clone size: .; CDR3 length: 12; D gene: .; V gene: TRBV7-2; CDR3 DNA: TGTGCCAGCAGCTTAGGGGCTCTTGAAGCTTTCTTT; CDR3 protein: CASSLGALEAFF
J gene: TRBJ1-3; clone size: few; CDR3 length: 13; D gene: .; V gene: TRBV10-3; CDR3 DNA: TGTGCCATACAGAACCTAACTGGAAACACCATATATTTT; CDR3 protein: CAIQNLTGNTIYF
J gene: TRBJ2-1; clone size: .; CDR3 length: 16; D gene: .; V gene: TRBV28; CDR3 DNA: TGTGCCAGCAGGCCCACCGGCCGGGACAAATACAATGAGCAGTTCTTC; CDR3 protein: CASRPTGRDKYNEQFF
J gene: TRBJ2-1; clone size: few; CDR3 length: 16; D gene: TRBD2; V gene: TRBV10-1; CDR3 DNA: TGCGCCAGCAGTGAGTCGAGCGGGACTCCCTACAATGAGCAGTTCTTC; CDR3 protein: CASSESSGTPYNEQFF
J gene: TRBJ2-6; clone size: .; CDR3 length: 16; D gene: .; V gene: TRBV15; CDR3 DNA: TGTGCCACCAGCAGACAGGGACTCTCTGGGGCCAACGTCCTGACTTTC; CDR3 protein: CATSRQGLSGANVLTF
J gene: TRBJ2-3; clone size: .; CDR3 length: 16; D gene: TRBD1; V gene: TRBV5-6; CDR3 DNA: TGTGCCAGCAGGTTTACGAGGGGGCGATGGGCAGATACGCAGTATTTT; CDR3 protein: CASRFTRGRWADTQYF
J gene: TRBJ1-5; clone size: few; CDR3 length: 15; D gene: .; V gene: TRBV19; CDR3 DNA: TGTGCCAGTAGTATCTACGGAGGGGAAAATCAGCCCCAGCATTTT; CDR3 protein: CASSIYGGENQPQHF
J gene: TRBJ1-1; clone size: .; CDR3 length: 14; D gene: .; V gene: TRBV27; CDR3 DNA: TGTGCCAGCAGCATCAGGGAAGGGAACACTGAAGCTTTCTTT; CDR3 protein: CASSIREGNTEAFF
J gene: TRBJ1-4; clone size: .; CDR3 length: 15; D gene: TRBD1; V gene: TRBV5-1; CDR3 DNA: TGCGCCAGCAGCCCGCTGCGCGCAGGGGGTGAAAAACTGTTTTTT; CDR3 protein: CASSPLRAGGEKLFF
J gene: TRBJ2-1; clone size: .; CDR3 length: 14; D gene: .; V gene: TRBV19; CDR3 DNA: TGTGCCAGTAGCCAGAGGGGGGGGGCAAATGAGCAGTTCTTC; CDR3 protein: CASSQRGGANEQFF
J gene: TRBJ2-1; clone size: .; CDR3 length: 15; D gene: TRBD2; V gene: TRBV25-1; CDR3 DNA: TGTGCCAGCAGTGAGACTAGCGGGGGGTCAAATGAGCAGTTCTTC; CDR3 protein: CASSETSGGSNEQFF
J gene: TRBJ1-4; clone size: .; CDR3 length: 15; D gene: TRBD1; V gene: TRBV19; CDR3 DNA: TGTGCCAGTGCAGACTCAGGGGGCCAGGGTGAAAAACTGTTTTTT; CDR3 protein: CASADSGGQGEKLFF
J gene: TRBJ2-5; clone size: .; CDR3 length: 13; D gene: TRBD1; V gene: TRBV19; CDR3 DNA: TGTGCCAGTAGTTCGGACAGGGAAGAGACCCAGTACTTC; CDR3 protein: CASSSDREETQYF
J gene: TRBJ2-2; clone size: .; CDR3 length: 12; D gene: .; V gene: TRBV28; CDR3 DNA: TGTGCCAGCCACCGGACAACCGGGGAGCTGTTTTTT; CDR3 protein: CASHRTTGELFF
J gene: TRBJ1-4; clone size: .; CDR3 length: 16; D gene: TRBD1; V gene: TRBV5-1; CDR3 DNA: TGCGCCAGCAGTTTGGCAGGGGGAGCAACTAATGAAAAACTGTTTTTT; CDR3 protein: CASSLAGGATNEKLFF
J gene: TRBJ2-3; clone size: .; CDR3 length: 17; D gene: TRBD1; V gene: TRBV14; CDR3 DNA: TGTGCCAGCAGCCAAGTCCGTGGGACAGGGAGCACAGATACGCAGTATTTT; CDR3 protein: CASSQVRGTGSTDTQYF
J gene: TRBJ2-5; clone size: few; CDR3 length: 16; D gene: TRBD2; V gene: TRBV3-1/TRBV3-2; CDR3 DNA: TGTGCCAGCAGCCTGGGACTAGCGGGGGGCCAAGAGACCCAGTACTTC; CDR3 protein: CASSLGLAGGQETQYF
J gene: TRBJ1-5; clone size: .; CDR3 length: 15; D gene: .; V gene: TRBV5-1; CDR3 DNA: TGCGCCAGCAGCTTGGGCGGATATAGCAATCAGCCCCAGCATTTT; CDR3 protein: CASSLGGYSNQPQHF
J gene: TRBJ2-5; clone size: few; CDR3 length: 16; D gene: .; V gene: TRBV10-3; CDR3 DNA: TGTGCCATCAGTGGACCGGGACTGGAGTCTCGGGAGACCCAGTACTTC; CDR3 protein: CAISGPGLESRETQYF
J gene: TRBJ2-7; clone size: .; CDR3 length: 13; D gene: .; V gene: TRBV7-2; CDR3 DNA: TGTGCCAGCAGCTGGAGGGGGGGATACGAGCAGTACTTC; CDR3 protein: CASSWRGGYEQYF
J gene: TRBJ1-6; clone size: .; CDR3 length: 16; D gene: TRBD1; V gene: TRBV27; CDR3 DNA: TGTGCCAGCAGTTTAGGAGGGACAGGGGGTAGTTCACCCCTCCACTTT; CDR3 protein: CASSLGGTGGSSPLHF
J gene: TRBJ1-2; clone size: .; CDR3 length: 11; D gene: .; V gene: TRBV30; CDR3 DNA: TGTGCCTGGAAATCGGGTGGTGGCTACACCTTC; CDR3 protein: CAWKSGGGYTF
J gene: TRBJ2-2; clone size: .; CDR3 length: 14; D gene: .; V gene: TRBV3-1/TRBV3-2; CDR3 DNA: TGTGCCAGCAGCCACCAAGGAGGCACCGGGGAGCTGTTTTTT; CDR3 protein: CASSHQGGTGELFF
J gene: TRBJ2-1; clone size: .; CDR3 length: 14; D gene: .; V gene: TRBV2; CDR3 DNA: TGTGCCAGCAGAATATCACTAGTCGCCAATGAGCAGTTCTTC; CDR3 protein: CASRISLVANEQFF
J gene: TRBJ1-4; clone size: .; CDR3 length: 13; D gene: TRBD1; V gene: TRBV6-6; CDR3 DNA: TGTGCCAGCGGTAGGACAGGGTATGAAAAACTGTTTTTT; CDR3 protein: CASGRTGYEKLFF
J gene: TRBJ2-1; clone size: .; CDR3 length: 14; D gene: TRBD1; V gene: TRBV29-1; CDR3 DNA: TGCAGCGTTGCAGGGACAGGGGGTAGGAATGAGCAGTTCTTC; CDR3 protein: CSVAGTGGRNEQFF
J gene: TRBJ2-7; clone size: .; CDR3 length: 14; D gene: .; V gene: TRBV11-2; CDR3 DNA: TGTGCCAGCAACCCGACGGGCGGGCTAGGGGAGCAGTACTTC; CDR3 protein: CASNPTGGLGEQYF